One sample yielded the 28 T cell receptor beta chains listed below, sequenced in a study of cytomegalovirus exposure and HLA in healthy donors. The PCR ran on 60 Vbeta and 13 Jbeta primers. Assay: immunoSEQ multiplex PCR; the TCRdb copy retains only in-frame clones and omits some. This table holds approximately 150,000 clones, 76% found once. The sequenced sample consisted of PBMCs. The receptors were sampled from a male donor in good health and CMV-seronegative.

The chain couples TRBV6-4 to TRBJ1-6; 7 nucleotides agree with TRBD1. With 4 bases clipped from V and 10 bases from J, the junction kept 7 bases outside the gene matches. CDR1 is MRHNA and CDR2 is SNTAGT in the germline V gene. The CDR3 totals 14 residues. The CDR3 DNA sequence: TGTGCCAGCAGTGCCAAAATACAGGGGTCACCCCTCCACTTT. As protein: CASSAKIQGSPLHF.

This chain links TRBV25-1 with TRBJ2-7; D is ambiguous. CDR1 MGHDK and CDR2 SYGVNS come from the germline V gene. There are 13 residues in the CDR3. V was clipped by 3 bases and J by 0 bases, with 6 bases between them. The CDR3 DNA follows: TGTGCCAGCAGTGACGGTGACTCCTACGAGCAGTACTTC. This translates into CASSDGDSYEQYF.

The gene calls are TRBV5-6 and TRBJ2-5; the match to TRBD2 covers 7 bases. V lost 4 bases and J lost 4; bases outside the gene matches: 7. The length of the CDR3 is 14 residues. Germline CDR1 reads SGHDT; CDR2 reads YYEEEE. The CDR3 coding sequence is TGTGCCAGCAGCCCAATGACGGGGGGAGAGACCCAGTACTTC. It specifies CASSPMTGGETQYF.

The chain recombines TRBV5-1 with TRBJ2-5, with 10 bases that match TRBD2. Germline V gene data show CDR1 as SGHRS and CDR2 as YFSETQ. Germline trimming cut 0 bases from V and 2 bases from J; bases unmatched to any gene: 4. The CDR3 loop spans 16 amino acids. CDR3 DNA: TGCGCCAGCAGCTTGGTGGCTAGCGGGGGACAAGAGACCCAGTACTTC. Protein sequence: CASSLVASGGQETQYF.

The CDR3 DNA follows: TGTGCCAGCAGGCCACAGGGCCCTCAGCCCCAGCATTTT. Amino acids: CASRPQGPQPQHF. V is TRBV28 and J is TRBJ1-5, with a possible D match to TRBD1 (6 bases). CDR1 is MDHEN, CDR2 SYDVKM, per germline. The CDR3 covers 13 residues. V lost 6 bases, J lost 6 bases, and 12 bases lay in between. The full variable domain, in which reference TRBV28 and TRBJ1-5 provide the parts outside the CDR3, is DVKVTQSSRYLVKRTGEKVFLECVQDMDHENMFWYRQDPGLGLRLIYFSYDVKMKEKGDIPEGYSVSREKKERFSLILESASTNQTSMYLCASRPQGPQPQHFGDGTRLSIL.

This clone was counted only a few times. The chain couples TRBV25-1 to TRBJ1-6; 8 bases line up with TRBD1. CDR3 length equals 16 residues. The V and J ends lost 3 bases and 7 bases, in that order; junction bases with no gene match: 8. Germline lookup yields CDR1 MGHDK and CDR2 SYGVNS. As DNA, the CDR3 is TGTGCCAGCAGTGAGCTGAGTACAGGGGGGAATTCACCCCTCCACTTT. This gives the protein CASSELSTGGNSPLHF.

The genes are TRBV7-9 and TRBJ2-1, with no clear D. The germline gives CDR1 SEHNR, CDR2 FQNEAQ (reference sequence). The V and J ends lost 5 bases and 7 bases respectively, with 9 bases between them. CDR3 size: 12 residues. The CDR3 DNA sequence: TGTGCCAGCAGCCCGCTCGGGAATGAGCAGTTCTTC. It is translated as CASSPLGNEQFF.

J is TRBJ1-3 and V is TRBV29-1; no definite D call. Germline V gives CDR1 SQVTM, CDR2 ANQGSEA. The CDR3 totals 11 residues. V was cut by 3 bases and J by 3 bases, with 3 bases left in between. The DNA of the CDR3 is TGCAGCGTTGAGTATGGAAACACCATATATTTT. Its translation is CSVEYGNTIYF.

This clone has a handful of counts. The chain couples TRBV7-2 to TRBJ2-3; 8 bases fit TRBD2. The V gene's germline CDR1 is SGHTA and CDR2 FQGNSA. The V gene end was trimmed by 2 bases and the J gene end by 2 bases; junction bases not matched to a gene: 6. The CDR3 has 16 residues. CDR3 DNA: TGTGCCAGCAGCTTATCGGCGGGGGGCTACACAGATACGCAGTATTTT. Protein sequence: CASSLSAGGYTDTQYF.

The J gene is TRBJ2-7, the V gene TRBV7-3; TRBD2 aligns across 10 bases. From germline, CDR1 is SGHTA and CDR2 FQGTGA. V lost 3 bases and J lost 3; bases outside the gene matches: 8. This CDR3 is 16 amino acids long. The CDR3 region is CASSFFGASGGYEQYF. The CDR3, as DNA: TGTGCCAGCAGCTTTTTCGGCGCTAGCGGGGGCTACGAGCAGTACTTC.

The gene calls are TRBV6-1 and TRBJ1-5; the match to TRBD1 covers 8 bases. This CDR3 contains 13 residues. Germline V CDR1 and CDR2: MNHNS, SASEGT. With 6 bases clipped from V and 5 bases from J, the junction kept 3 bases outside the gene matches. DNA of the CDR3: TGTGCCAGCAGAAACAGGGGGGATCAGCCCCAGCATTTT. Amino acid sequence: CASRNRGDQPQHF.

The gene calls are TRBV7-3 and TRBJ2-1, with TRBD2 identical over 9 bases. Per germline, CDR1 SGHTA and CDR2 FQGTGA. The CDR3 spans 19 residues. V lost 4 bases to trimming and J lost 1 base; unmatched junction nucleotides: 14. As DNA, the CDR3 is TGTGCCAGCAGCTCAATGGGGGAGACTAGCGGTGATTCCTACAATGAGCAGTTCTTC. Its protein is CASSSMGETSGDSYNEQFF.

This chain connects TRBV5-1 to TRBJ2-1; 7 nucleotides agree with TRBD1. In germline, CDR1 is SGHRS, CDR2 YFSETQ. V was clipped by 3 bases and J by 5 bases; unmatched bases: 14. The CDR3 covers 17 residues. CDR3 protein: CASSYTLQGYPNNEQFF. The CDR3 bases are TGCGCCAGCAGCTACACGCTACAGGGGTATCCCAACAATGAGCAGTTCTTC.

This sequence joins TRBV29-1 and TRBJ2-7; 8 positions agree with TRBD1. The CDR3 is 14 amino acids. V shed 4 bases, J shed 0 bases, and the junction held 5 bases outside the gene matches. Germline CDR1 SQVTM, CDR2 ANQGSEA. The CDR3 region has the DNA TGCAGCGTTGGGGCAGGGGGCATCTCCTACGAGCAGTACTTC. Protein sequence: CSVGAGGISYEQYF.

This clone has more than one count but fewer than ten. V is TRBV7-7 and J is TRBJ1-4; D possibly corresponds to TRBD1 (5 bases). This CDR3 has 13 amino acids. The ends were cut back, 5 bases at V and 8 bases at J, with 12 bases in the middle. The V gene's germline CDR1 is SSHAT and CDR2 FNYEAQ (reference sequence). The CDR3 region has the DNA TGTGCCAGCAGCCAGGAGCGGGGGGAAAAACTGTTTTTT. Residues: CASSQERGEKLFF.

With respect to this clone: Its ends do not fully match the called genes, so a read error is possible. The chain's CDR3 is CASSEGGPRDF. CDR3 sequence (DNA): TGTGCCAGCAGTGAAGGGGGCCCTCGGGACTTC. This chain uses TRBV2 with TRBJ2-5; weak D call: TRBD1 (5 bases). Germline V CDR1 and CDR2: SNHLY, FYNNEI. The CDR3 is made up of 11 amino acids.

This clone appeared a single time. This rearrangement joins TRBV6-1 to TRBJ1-4; D call uncertain. Germline V gene sequence: CDR1 MNHNS, CDR2 SASEGT. Between the trimmed V and J ends, which lost 4 bases and 0 bases, there was a span of 9 bases. This CDR3 region has 15 residues. The CDR3 nucleotides are TGTGCCAGCAGTGGCGGAGAAACAACTAATGAAAAACTGTTTTTT. As protein: CASSGGETTNEKLFF.

This clone was found a few times. The chain joins TRBV7-5 to TRBJ2-1; the table calls TRBD2, which could not be checked here. TRBV7-5 is an annotated pseudogene. The CDR3 runs to 16 residues. Written as DNA, the CDR3 is TGTGCCAGAAGCCCTAGACTTGGGAGCTCCTACAATGAGCAGTTCTTC. This codes for CARSPRLGSSYNEQFF.

This clone was found a few times. Here the CDR3 reads CASSLNLAGRAYNEQFF. DNA of the CDR3: TGTGCCAGCAGCTTAAATCTAGCGGGACGAGCCTACAATGAGCAGTTCTTC. This chain joins TRBV11-2 and TRBJ2-1, with 9 bases identical to TRBD2. Per the germline V gene, CDR1 is SGHAT and CDR2 is FQNNGV. The CDR3 is 17 residues long. J gave up 2 bases and V 2 bases, and 7 bases lay outside the gene matches.

This clone was seen once. The chain links TRBV28 to TRBJ2-5, with D possibly being TRBD2 (5 bases). V shed 4 bases and J shed 5 bases, with 17 bases lying between them. Per the germline V gene, CDR1 is MDHEN and CDR2 is SYDVKM. The CDR3 extends over 15 amino acids. CDR3 DNA: TGTGCCAGCAGTTATATAGGACCCCTAGCCGAGACCCAGTACTTC. Its translation is CASSYIGPLAETQYF.

The chain has TRBV7-9 and TRBJ2-7; TRBD2 agrees at 8 bases. Germline V gene sequence: CDR1 SEHNR, CDR2 FQNEAQ (reference sequence). CDR3 size: 16 residues. After removal of 5 bases from V and 0 bases from J, the junction contained 9 bases not matched to a gene. The CDR3 spells CASSPEGSGASYEQYF. In DNA form, the CDR3 reads TGTGCCAGCAGCCCAGAGGGTAGCGGGGCCTCCTACGAGCAGTACTTC.

The chain recombines TRBV13 with TRBJ2-5, with TRBD2 matching 16 bases. This CDR3 contains 17 residues. Germline CDR1 reads PRHDT; CDR2 reads FYEKMQ (reference sequence). J gave up 5 bases and V 4 bases, and 7 bases lay outside the gene matches. In DNA, the CDR3 is TGTGCCAGCAGCTCGGGGACTAGCGGGAGGGCCGAGGAGACCCAGTACTTC. Its translation: CASSSGTSGRAEETQYF.

V is TRBV19 and J is TRBJ2-7; 10 bases map to TRBD2. CDR1 and CDR2 from the germline V gene are LNHDA and SQIVND (reference sequence). The CDR3 totals 18 residues. Trimming removed 3 bases from V and 1 base from J; junction bases left unmatched: 12. This chain's CDR3 is CASSIPSNLAGVSYEQYF. In nucleotides, the CDR3 is TGTGCCAGTAGTATCCCGTCAAACCTAGCGGGAGTTTCCTACGAGCAGTACTTC.

The chain employs TRBV5-6 and TRBJ2-5; D not resolved. The J call may be mistaken, given a closer DNA end match to TRBJ2-7. The CDR3 runs to 15 residues. The V gene's germline CDR1 is SGHDT and CDR2 YYEEEE. This CDR3 is CASSPGGDSSYEQYF. The CDR3 DNA is TGTGCCAGCAGCCCCGGTGGAGACTCCTCATACGAGCAGTACTTC.

This clone was picked up one time. The CDR3 is CARRCTDTQYF. The CDR3 bases are TGCGCCAGACGGTGCACAGATACGCAGTATTTT. The gene calls are TRBV5-1 and TRBJ2-3; D ambiguous. The length of the CDR3 is 11 residues. The V end lost 8 bases, the J end lost 1 base, and 5 bases lay between the germline ends. CDR1 is SGHRS, CDR2 YFSETQ, per germline.

The rearrangement uses TRBV27 and TRBJ2-1, with D hard to call. The germline CDR1 and CDR2 sequences are MNHEY and SMNVEV (reference sequence). The CDR3 runs 13 residues. Trimming took off 5 bases at V and 2 bases at J, with 7 bases between the two ends. DNA for the CDR3: TGTGCCAGCAGTGGGCCGACCTACAATGAGCAGTTCTTC. Residues: CASSGPTYNEQFF.

This clone was observed a few times. This chain connects TRBV2 to TRBJ2-7; 7 bases are a match to TRBD2. The J segment lost 2 bases and the V segment lost 2 bases, leaving 6 bases of the junction unmatched. Germline V gives CDR1 SNHLY, CDR2 FYNNEI. The CDR3 sequence is 15 residues long. This CDR3 is CASSERGDSPYEQYF. The CDR3 coding sequence is TGTGCCAGCAGTGAACGGGGGGACTCACCCTACGAGCAGTACTTC.

This clone was observed once. CDR3 nucleotide sequence: TGTGCCAGCAGCTTGACAGGCAATGAGCAGTTCTTC. This sequence encodes CASSLTGNEQFF. The chain links TRBV11-3 to TRBJ2-1, with D perhaps matching TRBD1 (6 bases). CDR3 length: 12 residues. Trimming removed 3 bases from V and 6 bases from J, with 6 bases in between. Germline assignment: CDR1 SGHNT and CDR2 YENEEA.